Sequencing of this T cell receptor (beta chain) was carried out in a study of T cells in Graves' hyperthyroidism and ophthalmopathy. In the study overall: Sampling of peripheral blood happened at initial diagnosis, prior to any treatment.

RNA transcripts were the template for amplifying TCR beta CDR3 regions. When the TCR CDR3 underwent first-round RT-PCR, the HTBI primer set was used. TCRdb itself ran the multiplex PCR reads through MiXCR, one entry per CDR3 protein. The data hold approximately 370,000 distinct CDR3 sequences, with approximately 17% observed a single time. The CDR3 has 14 residues. The germline V gene encodes CDR1 MNHNS and CDR2 SASEGT. The V gene end was trimmed by 7 bases and the J gene end by 3 bases; junction bases not matched to a gene: 8. A remark on this clonotype: Its antigen remains unidentified.

Around 10 ml of fresh peripheral blood supplied the PBMCs. General observations from the study: Blood also held most thyroid clonotypes expanded beyond 0.001.

This clonotype was sampled from a woman aged 30 to 39 with Graves' hyperthyroidism that later progressed to Graves' ophthalmopathy. The specimen sequenced was blood. The V gene is TRBV6-1, the J gene TRBJ1-1, with TRBD1 identical over 7 bases. CDR3 residues: CASIYGRGDTEAFF. The CDR3 nucleotides are TGTGCCAGCATATACGGCAGGGGGGACACTGAAGCTTTCTTT.